The source of this T cell receptor beta chain is a study of metastatic and nonmetastatic thyroid tumors. Study at large: Comparative analysis of repertoires was undertaken across blood and tumor or nodule tissue obtained from malignant and benign thyroid patients. Overall study results and limits: Malignant thyroid tumors reportedly had TCR beta diversity that was significantly higher than in benign nodules, in blood and tumor.

Study processing details: Using the CDR3 differences seen across clinicopathological groups, the authors built a distant-metastasis classifier for papillary thyroid cancer, which was meant to discriminate distant-metastatic patients. TCRdb re-called clones via MiXCR from the PCR reads. These V and J calls originate from TCRdb's pipeline instead of the authors' own analysis. The data contain over 10,000 clones, 23% of them seen just once; the ten biggest clones take up roughly 4%. Among the patients, none had received any treatment before thyroid surgery. The CDR3 is 15 residues long. V shed 4 bases and J shed 0 bases, with 13 bases lying between them. CDR1 is DFQATT, CDR2 SNEGSKA, per germline (reference sequence). On this clone itself: Its matching antigen is unknown.

Sequencing input: blood. The chain has TRBV20-1 and TRBJ1-5, with D perhaps matching TRBD1 (5 bases). The sequence was obtained from a female donor with papillary thyroid cancer or a benign thyroid nodule (not recorded which). Some clones in this sample may be carry-over from other donors' samples. This CDR3 reads CSAMTVQYSNQPQHF. In DNA form, the CDR3 reads TGCAGTGCTATGACAGTCCAATATAGCAATCAGCCCCAGCATTTT.